The source of this T cell receptor beta chain is a study of blood T cell repertoires in COVID-19. Study-level information: The cDNA or gDNA used as material had been derived from T cells, B-cell-depleted T cells, or PBMCs.

The data were produced by immunoSEQ multiplex PCR, yet TCRdb's version contains in-frame clones alone and is incomplete. The sample has about 490,000 clones; approximately 85% are singletons. The V gene's germline CDR1 is MNHEY and CDR2 SVGAGI. The ends were cut back, 6 bases at V and 2 bases at J, with 14 bases in the middle. The CDR3 consists of 15 residues. This receptor was obtained from a human donor in a cohort sampled during active COVID-19. The sequenced sample was peripheral blood. V is TRBV6-5 and J is TRBJ1-5; D is unclear. The CDR3 region has the DNA TGTGCCAGCAGCCGTGGTGGGGAGGGCAATCAGCCCCAGCATTTT. Its protein product is CASSRGGEGNQPQHF.